The rows below give T cell receptor beta chains drawn from one sample of a study of shared clonotypes between healthy human individuals. This table comes from immunoSEQ multiplex PCR, and its TCRdb copy is limited to in-frame clones, with some not included. The repertoire holds a few million clones, with over 85% as singletons. Sequenced: naive CD4+ T cells from PBMCs. These receptors were taken from a man between 18 and 35 years old in good health. Some clones in this sample may be carry-over from other donors' samples. Both conserved end residues are part of each CDR3. D genes are given only for firm matches. Clone size is shown for a subset of rows, as once, few, many or a class of expanded clone.

CDR3 DNA | CDR3 protein | clone size | J gene | D gene | V gene
TGTGCCAGCAGTGAATCGCGGTGGAACACCGGGGAGCTGTTTTTT | CASSESRWNTGELFF | NA | TRBJ2-2 | NA | TRBV25-1
TGTGCCTGGAGTGGGAATGAAAAACTGTTTTTT | CAWSGNEKLFF | NA | TRBJ1-4 | NA | TRBV30
TGTGCCAGCAGGCCGCTTACAGGGTACTTCCAGCCCCAGCATTTT | CASRPLTGYFQPQHF | NA | TRBJ1-5 | NA | TRBV6-5
TGTGCCAGCAGCTTAATCTCGAACACTGAAGCTTTCTTT | CASSLISNTEAFF | NA | TRBJ1-1 | NA | TRBV7-3
TGTGCCATCGGGGACAGGGGTAGTCAGCCCCAGCATTTT | CAIGDRGSQPQHF | NA | TRBJ1-5 | TRBD1 | TRBV10-3
TGTGCCTGGAGGCCCGCGGGGGCGGATACGCAGTATTTT | CAWRPAGADTQYF | NA | TRBJ2-3 | NA | TRBV30
TGTGCCAGCAGATCGGGACAGAGCACAGATACGCAGTATTTT | CASRSGQSTDTQYF | once | TRBJ2-3 | TRBD1 | TRBV2
TGCAGCGTTGGGCAGGGGAACACCGGGGAGCTGTTTTTT | CSVGQGNTGELFF | NA | TRBJ2-2 | NA | TRBV29-1
TGCGCCAGCAGCCAAGTTTTCAGTACCTCCTATAATTCACCCCTCCACTTT | CASSQVFSTSYNSPLHF | NA | TRBJ1-6 | NA | TRBV4-1
TGTGCCAGCAGTTTACACAGGGCGCGTGAGACCCAGTACTTC | CASSLHRARETQYF | NA | TRBJ2-5 | NA | TRBV28
TGCGCCAGCAGCATAAGCCGTACGAAGACCGGGGAGCTGTTTTTT | CASSISRTKTGELFF | NA | TRBJ2-2 | NA | TRBV5-1